This is a list of T cell receptor beta chains from one sample in a study of cytomegalovirus exposure and HLA in healthy donors. The protocol was immunoSEQ multiplex PCR, while the TCRdb copy is restricted to in-frame clones and leaves out a portion. The repertoire has about 270,000 clones, approximately 70% of them found once; the top ten carry around 2.3%. The sequenced sample was PBMCs. The origin of the receptors is a female donor in good health and CMV-seronegative. CDR3s include the opening cysteine and the closing phenylalanine or tryptophan. A D gene is named only where the DNA matches it firmly. Size tells how often a clone was seen (once, few, many) or the class of an expanded clone, and some rows leave it out.

D | J | V | size | DNA | CDR3
. | TRBJ1-1 | TRBV9 | . | TGTGCCAGCAGCGTAGGACAGTACACTGAAGCTTTCTTT | CASSVGQYTEAFF
TRBD1 | TRBJ1-1 | TRBV5-1 | . | TGCGCCAGCAGCTTGGAGGGGGCTGGAGCTTTCTTT | CASSLEGAGAFF
. | TRBJ1-1 | TRBV18 | . | TGTGCCAGCTCACCAGAACAGGGTAGCGTAAATACTGAAGCTTTCTTT | CASSPEQGSVNTEAFF
. | TRBJ1-2 | TRBV6-5 | . | TGTGCCAGCAGTTACTCGCGGGGGGCCTATGGCTACACCTTC | CASSYSRGAYGYTF
. | TRBJ2-1 | TRBV7-9 | . | TGTGCCAGCAGATCCGGGACAACCTCCTACAATGAGCAGTTCTTC | CASRSGTTSYNEQFF
. | TRBJ1-2 | TRBV28 | few | TGTGCCAGCAGTTTCTCCGCCTTACAGGGAAAATCTGGTGGCTACACCTTC | CASSFSALQGKSGGYTF
TRBD2 | TRBJ2-3 | TRBV6-1 | . | TGTGCCAGCAGTGAACCTAGCGGAGATACGCAGTATTTT | CASSEPSGDTQYF
. | TRBJ1-3 | TRBV7-6 | . | TGTGCCAGCAGCTCTTCTTCCTCTGGAAACACCATATATTTT | CASSSSSSGNTIYF
. | TRBJ2-5 | TRBV6-1 | . | TGTGCCAGCAGTGAAAAAACGGGGGAGACCCAGTACTTC | CASSEKTGETQYF
. | TRBJ2-7 | TRBV30 | . | TGTGCCTGCGGGGACAACTCCTACGAGCAGTACTTC | CACGDNSYEQYF
. | TRBJ2-7 | TRBV27 | . | TGTGCCAGCAGTATTCTGCGGGACAGTTCGCTCGAGCAGTACTTC | CASSILRDSSLEQYF
TRBD1 | TRBJ1-5 | TRBV5-1 | . | TGCGCCAGCAGCTCGGGACAGGGCAATCAGCCCCAGCATTTT | CASSSGQGNQPQHF
. | TRBJ1-1 | TRBV29-1 | once | TGCAGCGTTGTGGAGGGAGTGAACACTGAAGCTTTCTTT | CSVVEGVNTEAFF
. | TRBJ2-7 | TRBV7-2 | . | TGTGCCAGCAGCTTAGAAGCGGTCTCCTACGAGCAGTACTTC | CASSLEAVSYEQYF
. | TRBJ2-7 | TRBV27 | . | TGTGCCAGCAGTTTATTCAGGGGAACCTACGAGCAGTACTTC | CASSLFRGTYEQYF
. | TRBJ2-3 | TRBV7-8 | few | TGTGCCAGCAGCTTAGCTCCGGCTAGCGCGTTCGCAGATACGCAGTATTTT | CASSLAPASAFADTQYF
. | TRBJ1-4 | TRBV4-2 | . | TGTGCCAGCAGCCAAGATTTGTCCGGAGGGGTCGAAAAACTGTTTTTT | CASSQDLSGGVEKLFF
TRBD1 | TRBJ1-2 | TRBV18 | . | TGTGCCAGCTCACCACCCACCAGAACAGGGGCGCTCGGCTACACCTTC | CASSPPTRTGALGYTF
TRBD2 | TRBJ2-1 | TRBV18 | few | TGTGCCAGCTCACTTGGACTAGCGGCATACAATGAGCAGTTCTTC | CASSLGLAAYNEQFF
TRBD2 | TRBJ2-1 | TRBV7-7 | . | TGTGCCAGCAGCCCTAGCGCCGGACTAGCGGAGTACAATGAGCAGTTCTTC | CASSPSAGLAEYNEQFF
. | TRBJ2-3 | TRBV21-1 | once | TGTGCCAGCAGCACTTGGGGTTCGGGTGGAGGAACAGATACGCAGTATTTT | CASSTWGSGGGTDTQYF
. | TRBJ1-4 | TRBV28 | . | TGTGCCAGCAGGACGGGGGGACGGGAAAAACTGTTTTTT | CASRTGGREKLFF
. | TRBJ1-1 | TRBV9 | . | TGTGCCAGCAGCACGGGTCTTCTAAAAACGACGAACACTGAAGCTTTCTTT | CASSTGLLKTTNTEAFF
. | TRBJ2-1 | TRBV5-4 | . | TGTGCCAGCAGCGTCTCTACGGACAATGAGCAGTTCTTC | CASSVSTDNEQFF
TRBD1 | TRBJ1-5 | TRBV4-1 | . | TGCGCCAGCAGCCAAGGAGACAGGGGAGGCAATCAGCCCCAGCATTTT | CASSQGDRGGNQPQHF
. | TRBJ2-3 | TRBV7-2 | . | TGTGCCAGCAGCCCGGACTCTACAGATACGCAGTATTTT | CASSPDSTDTQYF
. | TRBJ2-3 | TRBV9 | . | TGTGCCAGCAGCGCGACAGGAGATACGCAGTATTTT | CASSATGDTQYF
TRBD2 | TRBJ2-7 | TRBV5-1 | . | TGCGCCAGCAGCAGATACGGACTAGCGGGAGTCTCGTACGAGCAGTACTTC | CASSRYGLAGVSYEQYF
. | TRBJ2-7 | TRBV2 | . | TGTGCCAGCAGTTCCCGGGACTGGCTAGGAGAGCAGTACTTC | CASSSRDWLGEQYF
. | TRBJ2-7 | TRBV7-9 | few | TGTGCCAGCAGCCCTGCCTACGAGCAGTACTTC | CASSPAYEQYF
TRBD2 | TRBJ2-3 | TRBV5-4 | . | TGTGCCAGCAGCTCTAGGACTAGCGGGAGCACAGATACGCAGTATTTT | CASSSRTSGSTDTQYF
. | TRBJ2-3 | TRBV25-1 | few | TGTGCCAGCAACCAGGGGCACCCAGATACGCAGTATTTT | CASNQGHPDTQYF
. | TRBJ1-1 | TRBV10-2 | . | TGCGCCAGCAGTAAGTCTTCAGGCTTGAACACTGAAGCTTTCTTT | CASSKSSGLNTEAFF
. | TRBJ1-3 | TRBV2 | . | TGTGCCAGCAGCCAGGGATGGACCCCAGAGAGGAACACCATATATTTT | CASSQGWTPERNTIYF
TRBD1 | TRBJ1-1 | TRBV6-5 | . | TGTGCCAGCGCACTCTGGACAGGGGCCACTGAAGCTTTCTTT | CASALWTGATEAFF
. | TRBJ2-2 | TRBV25-1 | . | TGTGCCAGCAGTGAACCCCCGTTAGACACCGGGGAGCTGTTTTTT | CASSEPPLDTGELFF
TRBD1 | TRBJ1-2 | TRBV27 | once | TGTGCCAGCAGTCCCCTGGACAGGGCGAGCTATGGCTACACCTTC | CASSPLDRASYGYTF
TRBD1 | TRBJ1-2 | TRBV7-9 | . | TGTGCCAGCAGCTTATCGGGACAGATTTATGGCTACACCTTC | CASSLSGQIYGYTF
TRBD1 | TRBJ2-7 | TRBV11-2 | once | TGTGCCAGCAGCTTAGTCACAGGGGGCGAGCAGTACTTC | CASSLVTGGEQYF
TRBD1 | TRBJ2-1 | TRBV6-4 | few | TGTGCCAGCAGTGTGGACAGGGGCAATGAGCAGTTCTTC | CASSVDRGNEQFF
. | TRBJ1-6 | TRBV6-1 | few | TGTGCCAGCATCCCCTCGGGGGTGTTTAGCTCACCCCTCCACTTT | CASIPSGVFSSPLHF
TRBD2 | TRBJ2-3 | TRBV2 | . | TGTGCCAGCAGGGCGACTAGCGGGAGTAGCACAGATACGCAGTATTTT | CASRATSGSSTDTQYF
TRBD1 | TRBJ2-1 | TRBV5-1 | . | TGCGCCAGCAGCAATCCGGGACAGGGGGCCGGCCAGCAGTTCTTC | CASSNPGQGAGQQFF
TRBD2 | TRBJ2-1 | TRBV6-5 | . | TGTGCCACCAAGACGCGGGAGGGATACAATGAGCAGTTCTTC | CATKTREGYNEQFF
TRBD2 | TRBJ2-2 | TRBV29-1 | once | TGCAGCGTTGAACTCCCTAGCGGGAGGGCCTTCACCGGGGAGCTGTTTTTT | CSVELPSGRAFTGELFF
TRBD2 | TRBJ2-1 | TRBV15 | . | TGTGCCACCCTCGGACTAGCGGGCGAGCAGTTCTTC | CATLGLAGEQFF